The 5 T cell receptor beta chains given below trace back to one sample, sequenced in a study of cytomegalovirus exposure and HLA in healthy donors. Only in-frame clones appear in the TCRdb table, and some are missing; sequencing was by immunoSEQ multiplex PCR. The table shows some 150,000 clones, with about 83% occurring only once. The sequencing input was PBMCs. The receptors derive from a woman under 40 in good health and CMV-seronegative.

The table lists this clone with a few counts. The chain uses TRBV7-9 and TRBJ1-6, with D possibly TRBD1 on 5 matching bases. The CDR3 runs to 15 residues. CDR1 is SEHNR, CDR2 FQNEAQ, per germline (reference sequence). V was clipped by 5 bases and J by 6 bases, with 14 bases between them. The CDR3 here is CASSPTMGPNSPLHF. CDR3 bases: TGTGCCAGCAGCCCCACGATGGGGCCTAATTCACCCCTCCACTTT.

This clone has just one count. The chain couples TRBV27 to TRBJ2-7, with D possibly being TRBD1 (6 bases). V shed 2 bases and J shed 0 bases, with 11 bases lying between them. Per the germline V gene, CDR1 is MNHEY and CDR2 is SMNVEV (reference sequence). This CDR3 comprises 15 residues. The CDR3 DNA is TGTGCCAGCAGTTTACAGGGGCCCTCCTCCTACGAGCAGTACTTC. It translates to CASSLQGPSSYEQYF.

The chain is built from TRBV2 and TRBJ1-2, with a weak D call TRBD1 (6 bases). CDR1 is SNHLY, CDR2 FYNNEI, per germline. The CDR3 has 13 residues. With 5 bases removed from V and 5 bases from J, the gap between germline ends came to 12 bases. The CDR3 DNA reads TGTGCCAGCAGTTCCTACAGGGAGTATGGCTACACCTTC. Translating gives CASSSYREYGYTF.

J is TRBJ1-4 and V is TRBV6-1; no firm D call. The CDR3 covers 16 residues. The V end was cut by 1 base, the J end by 10 bases, with 19 bases between. From germline, CDR1 is MNHNS and CDR2 SASEGT. The CDR3 loop is CASSEEDIFEAGKLFF. CDR3 DNA sequence: TGTGCCAGCAGTGAAGAGGATATTTTCGAAGCAGGAAAACTGTTTTTT.

V gene TRBV1 combines with J gene TRBJ1-6; TRBD1, the D gene given by the table, was not confirmed from the DNA. TRBV1 counts as a pseudogene. This CDR3 is built from 12 residues. CDR3 loop: CTSPRTNSPLHF. The CDR3 region has the DNA TGCACCAGCCCTAGGACAAATTCACCCCTCCACTTT.